This T cell receptor beta chain stems from a study of T cells in Graves' hyperthyroidism and ophthalmopathy. RNA transcripts provided the source from which TCR beta CDR3 regions were amplified. Initially, a first-round RT-PCR of the TCR CDR3 employed the HTBI primer set. TCRdb recomputed calls from the multiplex PCR reads with MiXCR, one row per CDR3 protein. The repertoire holds tens of thousands of distinct CDR3 sequences, with roughly 52% as singletons. CDR3 length: 16 amino acids. CDR1 and CDR2 from the germline V gene are LNHNV and YYDKDF (reference sequence). Trimming at V came to 3 bases and at J to 5 bases, leaving 9 bases not matched to a gene. This clonotype has ten or more counts. The antigen remains undetermined. The study, taken as a whole, reports: Among thyroid clonotypes expanded above 0.001, most also appeared in blood.

This receptor was taken from a woman aged 50 to 60 with Graves' hyperthyroidism that later progressed to Graves' ophthalmopathy. Sequenced material: blood. The chain uses TRBV15 and TRBJ2-3; TRBD1 aligns across 9 bases. The CDR3 region is CATSRKQGAQVDTQYF. The CDR3 nucleotides are TGTGCCACCAGCAGGAAACAGGGGGCGCAGGTAGATACGCAGTATTTT.